One T cell receptor beta chain is described in this entry. Its specificity is not known. Every patient with CD3G deficiency had evidence of autoimmunity. Patients aged 2 to 39 years had fewer naive and more memory CD4+ and CD8+ T cells. Regulatory (CD25-high CD127-low) and conventional (CD25-low CD127-high) CD4+ T cells were sorted separately. The source of the sample is a study of regulatory T cells. Study-wide results and limits: In patients, unique TRB V-J pairs were restricted and V/J usage skewed, especially in Tregs. In CD3G-deficient patients, conventional CD4+ T cells were enriched for hydrophobic CDR3 residues at positions 6 and 7.

The CDR3 runs 16 residues. The germline gives CDR1 SEHNR, CDR2 FQNEAQ (reference sequence). The germline V and J ends were trimmed by 3 bases and 8 bases, with 21 bases remaining between them. The primer mix had 52 TRBV and 13 TRBJ primers. The data were produced by immunoSEQ multiplex PCR, yet TCRdb's version contains in-frame clones alone and is incomplete. The data hold about 23,000 clones, with nearly 90% observed a single time. This clonotype originated in a child between 5 and 17 years old with CD3G deficiency. The sequenced sample consisted of conventional CD4+ T cells sorted from blood. The rearrangement joins TRBV7-9 to TRBJ2-3; a possible D gene is TRBD1 (6 bases). The CDR3 sequence is CASSLAGTPLGGTQYF. DNA of the CDR3: TGTGCCAGCAGCTTGGCCGGGACCCCATTAGGGGGTACGCAGTATTTT.